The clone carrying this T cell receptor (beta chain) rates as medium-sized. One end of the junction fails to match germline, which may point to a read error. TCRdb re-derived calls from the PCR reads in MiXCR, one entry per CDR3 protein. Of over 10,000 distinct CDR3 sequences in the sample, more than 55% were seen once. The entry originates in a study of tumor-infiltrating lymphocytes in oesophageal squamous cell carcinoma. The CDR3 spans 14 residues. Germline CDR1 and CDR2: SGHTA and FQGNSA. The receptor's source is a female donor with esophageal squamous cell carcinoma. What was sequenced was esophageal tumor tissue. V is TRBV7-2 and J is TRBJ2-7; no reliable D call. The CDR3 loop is CASSLLGMLSPLHF. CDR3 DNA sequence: TGTGCCAGCAGCTTACTAGGGATGTTGTCACCCCTCCACTTC. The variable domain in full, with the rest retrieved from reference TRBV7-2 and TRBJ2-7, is GAGVSQSPSNKVTEKGKDVELRCDPISGHTALYWYRQSLGQGLEFLIYFQGNSAPDKSGLPSDRFSAERTGGSVSTLTIQRTQQEDSAVYLCASSLLGMLSPLHFGPGTRLTVT.